This entry describes one TCR beta chain. Only in-frame clones appear in the TCRdb table, and some are missing; sequencing was by immunoSEQ multiplex PCR. The repertoire has 95,000 to 150,000 clones, about 83% of them found once; the top ten carry approximately 5%. The entry originates in a study of blood T cell repertoires in COVID-19. Trimming stripped 4 bases from V and 3 bases from J, with 19 bases between. The germline V gene encodes CDR1 LGHDT and CDR2 YNNKEL (reference sequence). The CDR3 is made up of 17 amino acids. The TCR comes from a human donor in a cohort sampled during active COVID-19. The V call is TRBV3-1 (or the pseudogene TRBV3-2), the J call TRBJ2-1; tentatively, D is TRBD2 (10 bases). The sample taken for sequencing was peripheral blood. In DNA, the CDR3 is TGTGCCAGCAGCCGACAGGGGGGACTAGCGCGCTACAATGAGCAGTTCTTC. The encoded protein is CASSRQGGLARYNEQFF.